One sample yielded the 15 T cell receptor beta chains listed below, sequenced in a study of blood T cell repertoires in COVID-19. Here immunoSEQ multiplex PCR was the method, and the copy in TCRdb shows in-frame clones only, minus some. The sample carries some 450,000 clones, approximately 90% recorded once. Sequencing input: peripheral blood. The receptors were sampled from a woman aged 45-65 years with COVID-19, enrolled during active disease.

V and J are TRBV30 and TRBJ2-7; perhaps TRBD2 as D (5 bases). V was shortened by 0 bases and J by 5 bases, with 8 bases between the two germline ends. CDR1 is GTSNPN and CDR2 is SVGIG in the germline V gene (reference sequence). The CDR3 loop spans 12 amino acids. CDR3 coding DNA: TGTGCCTGGAGTGTACACGGGGACGAGCAGTACTTC. This encodes CAWSVHGDEQYF.

This clone was seen a single time. The DNA for the CDR3 is TGTGCCAGCAGTGAAAGCAGGGCAGGCGAGCAGTACTTC. This sequence encodes CASSESRAGEQYF. The chain combines TRBV6-1 with TRBJ2-7, with a possible D match to TRBD1 (5 bases). The V end was cut by 2 bases, the J end by 6 bases, with 11 bases between. The CDR3 extends over 13 amino acids. Germline lookup yields CDR1 MNHNS and CDR2 SASEGT.

In this sample, this clone turned up a few times. This chain connects TRBV19 to TRBJ2-2; perhaps TRBD2 as D (6 bases). The CDR3 runs to 15 residues. V was clipped by 7 bases and J by 3 bases, with 15 bases between them. Germline V gene lookup returns CDR1 LNHDA and CDR2 SQIVND (reference sequence). CDR3 nucleotide sequence: TGTGCCAGTAAACGAAGATGGGAGGACACCGGGGAGCTGTTTTTT. Residues: CASKRRWEDTGELFF.

This clone was seen only a few times. The CDR3 is CASTDRGRVNTEAFF. CDR3 in DNA: TGTGCCAGCACGGACAGGGGGCGGGTGAACACTGAAGCTTTCTTT. The chain carries TRBV6-4 and TRBJ1-1; TRBD1 aligns across 11 bases. This CDR3 has 15 residues. V was pared by 7 bases and J by 0 bases, with 4 bases of the junction left unmatched. In germline, CDR1 is MRHNA, CDR2 SNTAGT.

V usage is TRBV5-1 and J usage is TRBJ1-1; TRBD1 is a possible D gene (6 bases). Trimming cost V 4 bases and J 10 bases, with 20 bases left between them. This CDR3 spans 14 amino acids. Germline CDR1 reads SGHRS; CDR2 reads YFSETQ. The CDR3, as DNA: TGCGCCAGCAGCCAACCGGGGGGGGCTGATAGAGCTTTCTTT. Protein: CASSQPGGADRAFF.

The chain links TRBV4-1 to TRBJ1-2, with TRBD1 as a possible D gene (6 bases). There are 16 residues in the CDR3. CDR1 is MGHRA and CDR2 is YSYEKL in the germline V gene. Trimming pared 4 bases from V and 0 bases from J, leaving 15 bases between. For the CDR3, the DNA is TGCGCCAGCAGCCGAGACGGACAGTCCCCTAACTATGGCTACACCTTC. Translated: CASSRDGQSPNYGYTF.

This clone came up a few times. The chain couples TRBV5-6 to TRBJ1-2; D not certain. CDR1 and CDR2 (germline): SGHDT, YYEEEE. Trimming left V 5 bases short and J 2 bases short, with 13 bases between. The CDR3 runs 14 residues. The CDR3 here is CASSAGGRNYGYTF. DNA for the CDR3: TGTGCCAGCAGTGCTGGCGGCAGAAACTATGGCTACACCTTC.

This clone was seen only a few times. The DNA for the CDR3 is TGTGCCAGTAGTATAGGCCTACTTTTCACTTCGAACACCGGGGAGCTGTTTTTT. Translation gives CASSIGLLFTSNTGELFF. The chain carries TRBV19 and TRBJ2-2; no definite D call. Trimming cost V 1 base and J 0 bases, with 15 bases left between them. Germline V gives CDR1 LNHDA, CDR2 SQIVND (reference sequence). The CDR3 runs to 18 residues.

V is TRBV5-5 and J is TRBJ2-1; 10 bases are shared with TRBD1. V lost 2 bases and J lost 8; bases outside the gene matches: 7. The CDR3 spans 15 residues. The germline V gene has CDR1 SGHKS and CDR2 YYEKEE (reference sequence). The CDR3 spells CASSFRDRGVDEQFF. The CDR3 coding sequence is TGTGCCAGCAGCTTCCGGGACAGGGGAGTGGATGAGCAGTTCTTC.

In DNA form, the CDR3 reads TGCGCCAGCAGCTTGGCGGGGACAAGGGGTGATACGCAGTATTTT. Translated: CASSLAGTRGDTQYF. The V and J genes are TRBV5-1 and TRBJ2-3; tentatively, D is TRBD1 (6 bases). Trimming cost V 0 bases and J 6 bases, with 14 bases left between them. The CDR3 extends over 15 amino acids. Germline V CDR1 and CDR2: SGHRS, YFSETQ.

The J gene is TRBJ1-2, the V gene TRBV28, with 8 bases fitting TRBD1. This CDR3 is 17 amino acids long. V trimming: 5 bases; J trimming: 0 bases; junction bases outside the gene matches: 11. Per the germline V gene, CDR1 is MDHEN and CDR2 is SYDVKM. The CDR3 DNA reads TGTGCCAGCAGTCCTCCGGGACAGGTGTCATCTAACTATGGCTACACCTTC. Translation: CASSPPGQVSSNYGYTF.

The CDR3 region has the DNA TGTGCCAGCAGTCACCCCGCGGGCCAGATCTACGAGCAGTACTTC. Translating gives CASSHPAGQIYEQYF. The chain recombines TRBV28 with TRBJ2-7; weak D call: TRBD2 (5 bases). The CDR3 consists of 15 residues. The germline V gene has CDR1 MDHEN and CDR2 SYDVKM. Trimming stripped 5 bases from V and 3 bases from J, with 17 bases between.

This chain connects TRBV20-1 to TRBJ1-1; the D is unclear. The CDR3 runs to 11 residues. CDR1 and CDR2 from the germline V gene are DFQATT and SNEGSKA (reference sequence). V lost 1 base to trimming and J lost 8 bases, with 8 bases between them. CDR3 sequence reads: CSARVRGEAFF. The CDR3 nucleotides read TGCAGTGCTAGAGTGAGAGGGGAAGCTTTCTTT.

The chain joins TRBV6-5 to TRBJ1-3; D perhaps matches TRBD1 (5 bases). V lost 6 bases, J lost 0 bases, and 9 bases lay in between. This CDR3 is 14 amino acids long. Germline CDR1 MNHEY, CDR2 SVGAGI. The DNA of the CDR3 is TGTGCCAGCAGGGCGGGACGCTCTGGAAACACCATATATTTT. Its translation is CASRAGRSGNTIYF.

The V gene is TRBV19, the J gene TRBJ1-1, with D tentatively TRBD1 (6 bases). The germline V gene has CDR1 LNHDA and CDR2 SQIVND (reference sequence). Trimming stripped 5 bases from V and 9 bases from J, with 10 bases between. The length of the CDR3 is 11 residues. CDR3 in amino acids: CASSFGTQAFF. The CDR3 DNA reads as TGTGCCAGTAGTTTCGGGACACAAGCTTTCTTT.